A selection of T cell receptor beta chains follows, all from one sample in a study of cytomegalovirus exposure and HLA in healthy donors. Produced via immunoSEQ multiplex PCR; TCRdb's table is partial and in-frame only. In the table there are 200,000 or so clones, around 81% of which are singletons. Sequenced sample: PBMCs. Receptors originate from a woman aged 18 to 35 in good health and CMV-seropositive. Each CDR3 is given with its conserved first and last residue. Fields, in order: V gene, CDR3 length, D gene, J gene, clone size, CDR3 DNA, CDR3 protein. A D gene is named only where the DNA matches it firmly. Expanded clones are given a class, and other clones once, few, many or no size at all.

TRBV7-9,15,.,TRBJ2-3,few,TGTGCCAGCAGCTCTGGCCGGGTTAGCACAGATACGCAGTATTTT,CASSSGRVSTDTQYF
TRBV7-9,18,TRBD1,TRBJ2-1,.,TGTTCCAGCAGCTCGGGCCGGTCGGGGACAGGGTATTACAATGAGCAGTTCTTC,CSSSSGRSGTGYYNEQFF
TRBV6-1,16,TRBD1,TRBJ1-2,few,TGTGCCAGCAGTGAACGTCGACAGGGAAGAAACTATGGCTACACCTTC,CASSERRQGRNYGYTF
TRBV7-3,17,TRBD2,TRBJ2-1,.,TGTGCCAGCAGCTTAACGTTCAGCGGGGCCTCCTACAATGAGCAGTTCTTC,CASSLTFSGASYNEQFF
TRBV9,13,.,TRBJ2-2,.,TGTGCCAGCAGCGTAGACGGGGGAGGGGAGCTGTTTTTT,CASSVDGGGELFF
TRBV9,19,TRBD1,TRBJ2-6,once,TGTGCCAGCAGCGTAGATAAGGTCAGGGGGTTTTCTGGGGCCAACGTCCTGACTTTC,CASSVDKVRGFSGANVLTF
TRBV19,17,.,TRBJ2-5,.,TGTGCCAGTAGCCGAGACTATCCCCCAACCTTACAAGAGACCCAGTACTTC,CASSRDYPPTLQETQYF
TRBV7-6,15,TRBD2,TRBJ2-7,.,TGTGCCAGCAGCTATCCTTGGCGGGGGGAAAACGAGCAGTACTTC,CASSYPWRGENEQYF
TRBV30,16,TRBD1,TRBJ2-3,.,TGTGCCTGGAGGAAACAGGGGGGCTACAGCACAGATACGCAGTATTTT,CAWRKQGGYSTDTQYF
TRBV7-9,12,.,TRBJ1-2,.,TGTGCCAGCAGATCCGACAGAGATGGCTACACCTTC,CASRSDRDGYTF
TRBV11-2,17,TRBD2,TRBJ2-1,.,TGTGCCAGCAGCTTTAGCCCTAAGCGGGGGACTGGCAATGAGCAGTTCTTC,CASSFSPKRGTGNEQFF
TRBV7-6,15,TRBD1,TRBJ1-1,.,TGTGCCAGCAGCTGGGGACAGGGGGCGAACACTGAAGCTTTCTTT,CASSWGQGANTEAFF
TRBV6-5,15,TRBD1,TRBJ1-4,few,TGTGCCAGCAGTTATTCTCGAGGGGGCTCTGAAAAACTGTTTTTT,CASSYSRGGSEKLFF
TRBV30,15,.,TRBJ1-3,few,TGTGCCTGGAGAGAGGGTCAGAGTCGTCGAGACACCATATATTTT,CAWREGQSRRDTIYF
TRBV6-1,15,.,TRBJ1-3,.,TGTGCCAGCAGTGCCTCAGGGGCGTATGGAAACACCATATATTTT,CASSASGAYGNTIYF
TRBV2,15,TRBD1,TRBJ1-5,few,TGTGCCAGCAGGAGACAGGGAAATAGCAATCAGCCCCAGCATTTT,CASRRQGNSNQPQHF
TRBV11-3,15,.,TRBJ1-1,few,TGTGCCAGCAGCCGCACGACAGTAATGAACACTGAAGCTTTCTTT,CASSRTTVMNTEAFF
TRBV5-1,15,.,TRBJ1-1,.,TGCGCCAGCAGCTTGGTGGCAGGGCTGAACACTGAAGCTTTCTTT,CASSLVAGLNTEAFF
TRBV5-4,14,.,TRBJ2-1,.,TGTGCCAGCAGCCTTCGGACTTCCGTAAATGAGCAGTTCTTC,CASSLRTSVNEQFF
TRBV13,16,TRBD2,TRBJ2-3,few,TGTGCCAGCAGCTTTTTGGCTAGCGGGGTTGGAGATACGCAGTATTTT,CASSFLASGVGDTQYF
TRBV27,14,TRBD1,TRBJ1-6,.,TGTGCCAGCAGTTCCCGGGACAGAAATTCACCCCTCCACTTT,CASSSRDRNSPLHF
TRBV11-2,16,TRBD2,TRBJ2-5,once,TGTGCCAGCAGCTTAGGAGAGCGGGGGGGTCGTGAGACCCAGTACTTC,CASSLGERGGRETQYF
TRBV28,14,.,TRBJ2-3,.,TGTGCCAGCAGTTTAGCGGGGAGCACAGATACGCAGTATTTT,CASSLAGSTDTQYF
TRBV11-2,18,TRBD2,TRBJ2-1,.,TGTGCCAGCCGAAGTCGGACTAGCGGGGGCCTATCCTACAATGAGCAGTTCTTC,CASRSRTSGGLSYNEQFF
TRBV5-1,15,.,TRBJ2-3,.,TGCGCCAGCCGCTACAGGGTACGAGACACAGATACGCAGTATTTT,CASRYRVRDTDTQYF
TRBV15,12,TRBD1,TRBJ1-1,.,TGTGCCACGGCTTCACAGGGGATCTTGGCTTTCTTT,CATASQGILAFF
TRBV2,15,TRBD1,TRBJ1-1,.,TGTGCCAGCAAGTCACGGACAGGGGTTATCACTGAAGCTTTCTTT,CASKSRTGVITEAFF
TRBV15,14,TRBD1,TRBJ1-6,.,TGTGCCACCAGCAGGGACAGGAGCAATTCACCCCTCCACTTT,CATSRDRSNSPLHF
TRBV18,13,TRBD1,TRBJ1-2,.,TGTGCCAGCGCCAGGGGGCGCGAGGAAGGCTACACCTTC,CASARGREEGYTF
TRBV30,11,.,TRBJ1-2,.,TGTGCCTGTGAAAGGGGGAGCGGCTACACCTTC,CACERGSGYTF
TRBV4-3,15,.,TRBJ2-3,.,TGCGCCAGCAGCATACAGCTTTCATTCACAGATACGCAGTATTTT,CASSIQLSFTDTQYF
TRBV10-2,17,TRBD2,TRBJ2-1,once,TGCGCCAGCAGTGAGTCAAGGACTAGCGGGGGGGCGGGTGAGCAGTTCTTC,CASSESRTSGGAGEQFF
TRBV15,17,TRBD2,TRBJ2-2,.,TGTGCCACCAGCAGAAAGATCGGGCGGGGGGGCCCCGGGGAGCTGTTTTTT,CATSRKIGRGGPGELFF
TRBV6-1,15,.,TRBJ2-4,.,TGTGCCAGCCGAGGGGGGGCCGGAGCCAAAAACATTCAGTACTTC,CASRGGAGAKNIQYF
TRBV19,14,.,TRBJ2-7,.,TGTGCCAGTAGTACTGGGACATGGAGCATCGAGCAGTACTTC,CASSTGTWSIEQYF
TRBV6-4,15,TRBD2,TRBJ2-3,few,TGTGCCAGCAGTGACACTAGCGGGGGGGCAGATACGCAGTATTTT,CASSDTSGGADTQYF
TRBV30,14,.,TRBJ1-3,.,TGTGCCTGGAGTGAAGGGGTGTCTGGAAACACCATATATTTT,CAWSEGVSGNTIYF
TRBV7-6,17,TRBD1,TRBJ2-7,.,TGTGCCAGCAGCTTAAGCCCCCCTACCAGGGGGACAGACGAGCAGTACTTC,CASSLSPPTRGTDEQYF
TRBV6-5,14,.,TRBJ2-5,few,TGTGCCAGCACAGGCCACCGCCCGTGGGAGACCCAGTACTTC,CASTGHRPWETQYF
TRBV2,16,TRBD1,TRBJ1-1,.,TGTGCCAGCAGTGAAGAACAGGGGGAAATCCAACCCGAAGCTTTCTTT,CASSEEQGEIQPEAFF
TRBV7-2,15,TRBD1,TRBJ1-5,.,TGTGCCAGCAGCTTTACCGGGACAGGGATTCAGCCCCAGCATTTT,CASSFTGTGIQPQHF
TRBV4-1,19,TRBD1,TRBJ1-5,once,TGCGCCAGCAGCCAAGATCGGGACAGTTGGGTTTATAGCAATCAGCCCCAGCATTTT,CASSQDRDSWVYSNQPQHF
TRBV18,15,TRBD1,TRBJ1-1,once,TGTGCCAGCTCACGAAAGGGACAGAGGAACACTGAAGCTTTCTTT,CASSRKGQRNTEAFF
TRBV12-5,13,.,TRBJ2-7,.,TGTGCTAGTGGGAAGGGGGACACCTACGAGCAGTACTTC,CASGKGDTYEQYF
TRBV5-6,14,.,TRBJ2-5,.,TGTGCCAGCACCAAGGTTGGGCTTGAAGAGACCCAGTACTTC,CASTKVGLEETQYF
TRBV29-1,12,.,TRBJ1-2,.,TGCAGCGCCCCCGGCAGGGGAGATGGCTACACCTTC,CSAPGRGDGYTF
TRBV5-6,13,.,TRBJ1-5,.,TGTGCCAGCAGCTTGGGGGGGCTTCAGGCCCAGCATTTT,CASSLGGLQAQHF
TRBV6-5,16,.,TRBJ2-2,few,TGTGCCAGCAGTTCCCCAGGCGGGTTGAACACCGGGGAGCTGTTTTTT,CASSSPGGLNTGELFF
TRBV6-1,14,.,TRBJ2-3,few,TGTGCCAGCAGTGCAGCTAGCGAGGCAGATACGCAGTATTTT,CASSAASEADTQYF
TRBV9,13,TRBD1,TRBJ1-1,.,TGTGCCAGCAGAGAGGGGGCCAACACTGAAGCTTTCTTT,CASREGANTEAFF
TRBV4-1,16,.,TRBJ1-5,.,TGCGCCAGCAGCCCACCGGGGGGATTGGGTTCGCAGCCCCAGCATTTT,CASSPPGGLGSQPQHF
TRBV19,13,.,TRBJ2-1,.,TGTGCCAGTAGTATAACAGCTTACAATGAGCAGTTCTTC,CASSITAYNEQFF
TRBV5-1,18,.,TRBJ2-6,.,TGCGCCAGCAGCGATCCCGGGACAACAATCTCTGGGGCCAACGTCCTGACTTTC,CASSDPGTTISGANVLTF
TRBV6-1,13,TRBD1,TRBJ1-1,.,TGTGCCAGCAGAGAAACAGGGGATTCAAAGGCTTTCTTT,CASRETGDSKAFF
TRBV15,20,.,TRBJ1-5,once,TGTGCCACCAGCAGAGATTACCTCCGACAGGCCCTGGTTGGCAATCAGCCCCAGCATTTT,CATSRDYLRQALVGNQPQHF
TRBV14,15,.,TRBJ1-3,.,TGTGCCAGCAGCCAAGACAGACACTCTGGAAACACCATATATTTT,CASSQDRHSGNTIYF
TRBV29-1,11,.,TRBJ1-2,.,TGCAGCGTTGTTTCGGGGATTGGCTACACCTTC,CSVVSGIGYTF
TRBV29-1,15,TRBD1,TRBJ2-6,.,TGCAGCGCCCGAAGACAGGGGTCTGGGGCCAACGTCCTGACTTTC,CSARRQGSGANVLTF
TRBV13,15,.,TRBJ1-2,.,TGTGCCAGCAGCTCGGGGGGACGGCTTAACTATGGCTACACCTTC,CASSSGGRLNYGYTF
TRBV11-2,17,TRBD2,TRBJ2-3,few,TGTGCCAGCAGCTTCCTAGCGGGGGGTTTTTACACAGATACGCAGTATTTT,CASSFLAGGFYTDTQYF